Sequencing of this T cell receptor (beta chain) was carried out in a study of blood T cell repertoires in COVID-19. The data were produced by immunoSEQ multiplex PCR, yet TCRdb's version contains in-frame clones alone and is incomplete. The data show hundreds of thousands of clones, around 83% seen once. Enrollees, roughly 18 to 90 years old, lived in approximately 25 US areas. The CDR3 runs to 14 residues. Germline CDR1 is KGHSH and CDR2 is LQKENI. Trimming stripped 3 bases from V and 5 bases from J, with 14 bases between. The chain employs TRBV18 and TRBJ2-7; possible D gene TRBD2, 6 bases. The sample comprised PBMCs or T cells enriched from blood (not recorded which). The clonotype comes from a man aged 40-50 years who had been exposed to COVID-19. CDR3 loop: CASSPVGRGDEQYF. The CDR3, as DNA: TGTGCCAGCTCACCTGTGGGGCGCGGGGACGAGCAGTACTTC.